This TCR beta chain was captured by sequencing in a study of blood T cell repertoires in COVID-19. Overall study: Italy, Spain and the United States were the sources of the convalescent and acute COVID-19 samples. T cells, B-cell-depleted T cells, or PBMCs provided the cDNA or gDNA that served as material.

CDR1 is SGHRS, CDR2 YFSETQ, per germline. The junction had 10 bases not matched to a gene; V was cut back by 4 bases and J by 6 bases. This CDR3 contains 15 residues. Donors of Cohort 3 who recovered were those that had two negative PCRs, clearance, or symptom resolution. Study processing details: Quantification of nucleated cells was approximated via reference gene primer amplification. Sequencing used immunoSEQ multiplex PCR; TCRdb keeps in-frame clones, though not all of them. That table supplies the V and J calls and clone size; D and trimming were determined from the DNA. The table includes a few hundred thousand clones, roughly 90% detected once.

This rearrangement joins TRBV5-1 to TRBJ2-3, with 8 bases aligning to TRBD2. The sequenced sample was PBMCs or T cells enriched from blood (not recorded which). The TCR was taken from a woman younger than 45 who had recovered from COVID-19. In DNA, the CDR3 is TGCGCCAGCAGCCAAACGGCGGGGGGAGGTGATACGCAGTATTTT. Amino acids: CASSQTAGGGDTQYF.